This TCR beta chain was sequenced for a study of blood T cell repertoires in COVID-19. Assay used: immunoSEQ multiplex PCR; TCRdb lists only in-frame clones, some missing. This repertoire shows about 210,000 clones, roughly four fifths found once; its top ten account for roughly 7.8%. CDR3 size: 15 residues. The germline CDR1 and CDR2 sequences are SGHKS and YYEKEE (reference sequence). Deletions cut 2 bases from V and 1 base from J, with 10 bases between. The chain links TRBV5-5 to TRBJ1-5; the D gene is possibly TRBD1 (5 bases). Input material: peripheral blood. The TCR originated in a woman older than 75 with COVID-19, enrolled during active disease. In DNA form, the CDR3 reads TGTGCCAGCAGCTTTTTGCAGGGCAGCAATCAGCCCCAGCATTTT. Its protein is CASSFLQGSNQPQHF. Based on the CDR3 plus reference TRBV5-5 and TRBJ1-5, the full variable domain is DAGVTQSPTHLIKTRGQQVTLRCSPISGHKSVSWYQQVLGQGPQFIFQYYEKEERGRGNFPDRFSARQFPNYSSELNVNALLLGDSALYLCASSFLQGSNQPQHFGDGTRLSIL.